One sample yielded the 10 T cell receptor beta chains listed below, sequenced in a study of blood T cell repertoires in COVID-19. The method was immunoSEQ multiplex PCR; TCRdb's version includes in-frame clones alone and lacks a portion of them. The sample has some 140,000 clones; about 90% are singletons. The sample was peripheral blood. The source is a man in his fifties with acute or convalescent COVID-19.

This clone was observed a single time. The CDR3 sequence: CASTGVRGAFF. In nucleotides, the CDR3 is TGTGCCAGCACAGGGGTAAGGGGAGCTTTCTTT. The V gene is TRBV7-6, the J gene TRBJ1-1; possible D gene TRBD1, 6 bases. V was pared by 7 bases and J by 10 bases, with 13 bases between. Germline lookup yields CDR1 SGHVS and CDR2 FNYEAQ. CDR3 length equals 11 residues.

The chain links TRBV15 to TRBJ1-1, with D maybe TRBD1 (6 bases). V was pared by 0 bases and J by 7 bases, with 12 bases between. The germline gives CDR1 LNHNV, CDR2 YYDKDF (reference sequence). The CDR3 covers 14 residues. CDR3 nucleotide sequence: TGTGCCACCAGCAGAGACAGGGGAGTTAGTGAAGCTTTCTTT. Residues: CATSRDRGVSEAFF.

V usage is TRBV28 and J usage is TRBJ1-1, with 10 bases matching TRBD1. This CDR3 has 15 residues. Trimming took 2 bases from V and 5 from J; bases not matched to a gene: 5. Germline loops: CDR1 MDHEN, CDR2 SYDVKM. The CDR3 reads CASSLGDRGRTEAFF. CDR3 nucleotide sequence: TGTGCCAGCAGTTTAGGGGACAGGGGAAGGACTGAAGCTTTCTTT.

The chain uses TRBV3-1 (or the pseudogene TRBV3-2) and TRBJ1-3, with D tentatively TRBD1 (6 bases). The V and J ends lost 1 base and 0 bases respectively, with 22 bases between them. The CDR3 sequence is 20 residues long. Germline V gene data show CDR1 as LGHDT and CDR2 as YNNKEL (reference sequence). The CDR3 nucleotides are TGTGCCAGCAGCCAAGGGGTCGGTAATTACAGGGATTACTCTGGAAACACCATATATTTT. This translates into CASSQGVGNYRDYSGNTIYF.

The chain combines TRBV10-3 with TRBJ2-2, with D perhaps TRBD1 (5 bases). V gave up 6 bases and J gave up 7 bases, with 15 bases separating them. In germline, CDR1 is ENHRY, CDR2 SYGVKD. This CDR3 contains 14 residues. CDR3 DNA: TGTGCCATCAGGGATCCAGGGTCGGGCGGGGAGCTGTTTTTT. Encoded protein: CAIRDPGSGGELFF.

This clone has a handful of counts. The chain links TRBV9 to TRBJ2-7; 7 nucleotides agree with TRBD2. This CDR3 contains 15 residues. The J segment lost 3 bases and the V segment lost 0 bases, leaving 6 bases of the junction unmatched. CDR1 is SGDLS and CDR2 is YYNGEE in the germline V gene. CDR3 residues: CASSVGKGLGYEQYF. The CDR3 DNA is TGTGCCAGCAGCGTAGGAAAAGGACTAGGCTACGAGCAGTACTTC.

This sequence joins TRBV28 and TRBJ1-5; D is undetermined. The CDR3 totals 12 residues. Between the trimmed V and J ends, which lost 3 bases and 6 bases, there was a span of 6 bases. Germline V gene lookup returns CDR1 MDHEN and CDR2 SYDVKM. CDR3 coding DNA: TGTGCCAGCAGTTTGCCCGGTCAGCCCCAGCATTTT. It is translated as CASSLPGQPQHF.

CDR3 protein: CAWSSKQGAGNQPQHF. CDR3 coding DNA: TGTGCCTGGAGCTCGAAACAGGGTGCGGGCAATCAGCCCCAGCATTTT. The rearrangement uses TRBV30 and TRBJ1-5; possible D gene TRBD1, 6 bases. V gave up 3 bases and J gave up 2 bases, with 17 bases separating them. Germline V gives CDR1 GTSNPN, CDR2 SVGIG (reference sequence). The CDR3 spans 16 residues. The whole variable domain, remainder taken from reference TRBV30 and TRBJ1-5, is SQTIHQWPATLVQPVGSPLSLECTVEGTSNPNLYWYRQAAGRGLQLLFYSVGIGQISSEVPQNLSASRPQDRQFILSSKKLLLSDSGFYLCAWSSKQGAGNQPQHFGDGTRLSIL.

The chain carries TRBV15 and TRBJ2-3, with TRBD1 matching 8 bases. Germline CDR1 LNHNV, CDR2 YYDKDF (reference sequence). This CDR3 has 16 residues. Germline trimming cut 2 bases from V and 0 bases from J; bases unmatched to any gene: 4. The CDR3 spells CATSRNRGSSTDTQYF. The CDR3 DNA reads TGTGCCACCAGCAGAAACAGGGGGAGTAGCACAGATACGCAGTATTTT.

About this clone: Other DNA sequences of this sample code for an identical CDR3. This sequence joins TRBV18 and TRBJ2-2, with no clear D. This CDR3 comprises 14 residues. Germline lookup yields CDR1 KGHSH and CDR2 LQKENI. Trimming left V 5 bases short and J 0 bases short, with 7 bases between. The CDR3 sequence is CASSGQTNTGELFF. DNA of the CDR3: TGTGCCAGCTCAGGGCAGACGAACACCGGGGAGCTGTTTTTT.